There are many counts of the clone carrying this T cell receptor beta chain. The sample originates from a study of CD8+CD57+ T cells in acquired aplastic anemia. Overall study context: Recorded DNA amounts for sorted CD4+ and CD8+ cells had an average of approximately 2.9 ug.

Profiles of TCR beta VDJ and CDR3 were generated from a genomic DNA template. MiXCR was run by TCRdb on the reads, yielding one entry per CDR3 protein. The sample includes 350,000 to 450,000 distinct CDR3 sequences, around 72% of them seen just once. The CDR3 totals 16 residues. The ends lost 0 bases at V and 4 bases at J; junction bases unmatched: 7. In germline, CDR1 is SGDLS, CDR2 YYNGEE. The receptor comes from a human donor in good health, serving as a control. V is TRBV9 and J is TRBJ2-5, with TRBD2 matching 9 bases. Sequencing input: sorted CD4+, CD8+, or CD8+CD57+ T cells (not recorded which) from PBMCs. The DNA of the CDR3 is TGTGCCAGCAGCGTAGGAGCGGGGGGCCTCTCAGAGACCCAGTACTTC. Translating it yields CASSVGAGGLSETQYF.